A single sample gave rise to the 3 T cell receptor beta chains below, sequenced in a study of patients and donors after allogeneic stem cell transplantation. TCRdb ran MiXCR on the RT-PCR reads and lists one entry per CDR3 protein. This table holds more than 9,000 distinct CDR3 sequences, under 25% found once. The sequencing input was blood, either unsorted or a sorted T cell fraction (not recorded which). These receptors were obtained from a human donor who was either an allogeneic HSCT recipient or a stem cell or donor lymphocyte infusion donor (not recorded which). It is not recorded whose cells these are; they may come from a transplant donor.

This clonotype was counted between two and nine times. J is TRBJ1-1 and V is TRBV19; D is undetermined. V dropped 0 bases and J dropped 2 bases, with 7 bases sitting between them. The CDR3 spans 14 residues. The germline V gene encodes CDR1 LNHDA and CDR2 SQIVND (reference sequence). CDR3 region: CASSIDQANTEAFF. CDR3 nucleotide sequence: TGTGCCAGTAGTATAGATCAAGCAAACACTGAAGCTTTCTTT. The full variable domain, completed using reference TRBV19 and TRBJ1-1, is DGGITQSPKYLFRKEGQNVTLSCEQNLNHDAMYWYRQDPGQGLRLIYYSQIVNDFQKGDIAEGYSVSREKKESFPLTVTSAQKNPTAFYLCASSIDQANTEAFFGQGTRLTVV.

The chain links TRBV6-2 or TRBV6-3 to TRBJ2-7, with a possible D match to TRBD1 (5 bases). The V end lost 8 bases, the J end lost 2 bases, and 19 bases lay between the germline ends. This CDR3 has 15 amino acids. Germline loops: CDR1 MNHEY, CDR2 SVGEGT. The CDR3 DNA reads TGTGCCAGCCACACGACAGACCTAACCGCCTACGAGCAGTACTTC. Encoded protein: CASHTTDLTAYEQYF.

The V call is TRBV30, the J call TRBJ2-1; a possible D gene is TRBD2 (5 bases). The V end was cut by 0 bases, the J end by 6 bases, with 6 bases between. CDR1 is GTSNPN, CDR2 SVGIG, per germline (reference sequence). This CDR3 spans 12 amino acids. The CDR3 nucleotides are TGTGCCTGGAGTGTGGCGGGCAATGAGCAGTTCTTC. Translation: CAWSVAGNEQFF.